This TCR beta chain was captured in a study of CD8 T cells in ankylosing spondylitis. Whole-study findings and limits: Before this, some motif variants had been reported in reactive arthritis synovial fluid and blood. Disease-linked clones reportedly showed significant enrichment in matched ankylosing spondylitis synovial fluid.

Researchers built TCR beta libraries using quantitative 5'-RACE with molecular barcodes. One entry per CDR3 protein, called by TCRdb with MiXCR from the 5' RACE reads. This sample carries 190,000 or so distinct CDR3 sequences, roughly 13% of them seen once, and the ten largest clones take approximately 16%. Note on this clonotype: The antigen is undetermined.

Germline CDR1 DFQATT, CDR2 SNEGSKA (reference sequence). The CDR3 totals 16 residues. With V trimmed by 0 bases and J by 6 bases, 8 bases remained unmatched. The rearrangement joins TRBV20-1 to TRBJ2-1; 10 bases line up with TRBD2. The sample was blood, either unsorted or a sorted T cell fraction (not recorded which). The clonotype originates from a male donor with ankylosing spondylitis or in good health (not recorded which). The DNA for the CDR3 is TGCAGTGCTAGAGATCGAGCGGGAGGGGGGAGCAATGAGCAGTTCTTC. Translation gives CSARDRAGGGSNEQFF.